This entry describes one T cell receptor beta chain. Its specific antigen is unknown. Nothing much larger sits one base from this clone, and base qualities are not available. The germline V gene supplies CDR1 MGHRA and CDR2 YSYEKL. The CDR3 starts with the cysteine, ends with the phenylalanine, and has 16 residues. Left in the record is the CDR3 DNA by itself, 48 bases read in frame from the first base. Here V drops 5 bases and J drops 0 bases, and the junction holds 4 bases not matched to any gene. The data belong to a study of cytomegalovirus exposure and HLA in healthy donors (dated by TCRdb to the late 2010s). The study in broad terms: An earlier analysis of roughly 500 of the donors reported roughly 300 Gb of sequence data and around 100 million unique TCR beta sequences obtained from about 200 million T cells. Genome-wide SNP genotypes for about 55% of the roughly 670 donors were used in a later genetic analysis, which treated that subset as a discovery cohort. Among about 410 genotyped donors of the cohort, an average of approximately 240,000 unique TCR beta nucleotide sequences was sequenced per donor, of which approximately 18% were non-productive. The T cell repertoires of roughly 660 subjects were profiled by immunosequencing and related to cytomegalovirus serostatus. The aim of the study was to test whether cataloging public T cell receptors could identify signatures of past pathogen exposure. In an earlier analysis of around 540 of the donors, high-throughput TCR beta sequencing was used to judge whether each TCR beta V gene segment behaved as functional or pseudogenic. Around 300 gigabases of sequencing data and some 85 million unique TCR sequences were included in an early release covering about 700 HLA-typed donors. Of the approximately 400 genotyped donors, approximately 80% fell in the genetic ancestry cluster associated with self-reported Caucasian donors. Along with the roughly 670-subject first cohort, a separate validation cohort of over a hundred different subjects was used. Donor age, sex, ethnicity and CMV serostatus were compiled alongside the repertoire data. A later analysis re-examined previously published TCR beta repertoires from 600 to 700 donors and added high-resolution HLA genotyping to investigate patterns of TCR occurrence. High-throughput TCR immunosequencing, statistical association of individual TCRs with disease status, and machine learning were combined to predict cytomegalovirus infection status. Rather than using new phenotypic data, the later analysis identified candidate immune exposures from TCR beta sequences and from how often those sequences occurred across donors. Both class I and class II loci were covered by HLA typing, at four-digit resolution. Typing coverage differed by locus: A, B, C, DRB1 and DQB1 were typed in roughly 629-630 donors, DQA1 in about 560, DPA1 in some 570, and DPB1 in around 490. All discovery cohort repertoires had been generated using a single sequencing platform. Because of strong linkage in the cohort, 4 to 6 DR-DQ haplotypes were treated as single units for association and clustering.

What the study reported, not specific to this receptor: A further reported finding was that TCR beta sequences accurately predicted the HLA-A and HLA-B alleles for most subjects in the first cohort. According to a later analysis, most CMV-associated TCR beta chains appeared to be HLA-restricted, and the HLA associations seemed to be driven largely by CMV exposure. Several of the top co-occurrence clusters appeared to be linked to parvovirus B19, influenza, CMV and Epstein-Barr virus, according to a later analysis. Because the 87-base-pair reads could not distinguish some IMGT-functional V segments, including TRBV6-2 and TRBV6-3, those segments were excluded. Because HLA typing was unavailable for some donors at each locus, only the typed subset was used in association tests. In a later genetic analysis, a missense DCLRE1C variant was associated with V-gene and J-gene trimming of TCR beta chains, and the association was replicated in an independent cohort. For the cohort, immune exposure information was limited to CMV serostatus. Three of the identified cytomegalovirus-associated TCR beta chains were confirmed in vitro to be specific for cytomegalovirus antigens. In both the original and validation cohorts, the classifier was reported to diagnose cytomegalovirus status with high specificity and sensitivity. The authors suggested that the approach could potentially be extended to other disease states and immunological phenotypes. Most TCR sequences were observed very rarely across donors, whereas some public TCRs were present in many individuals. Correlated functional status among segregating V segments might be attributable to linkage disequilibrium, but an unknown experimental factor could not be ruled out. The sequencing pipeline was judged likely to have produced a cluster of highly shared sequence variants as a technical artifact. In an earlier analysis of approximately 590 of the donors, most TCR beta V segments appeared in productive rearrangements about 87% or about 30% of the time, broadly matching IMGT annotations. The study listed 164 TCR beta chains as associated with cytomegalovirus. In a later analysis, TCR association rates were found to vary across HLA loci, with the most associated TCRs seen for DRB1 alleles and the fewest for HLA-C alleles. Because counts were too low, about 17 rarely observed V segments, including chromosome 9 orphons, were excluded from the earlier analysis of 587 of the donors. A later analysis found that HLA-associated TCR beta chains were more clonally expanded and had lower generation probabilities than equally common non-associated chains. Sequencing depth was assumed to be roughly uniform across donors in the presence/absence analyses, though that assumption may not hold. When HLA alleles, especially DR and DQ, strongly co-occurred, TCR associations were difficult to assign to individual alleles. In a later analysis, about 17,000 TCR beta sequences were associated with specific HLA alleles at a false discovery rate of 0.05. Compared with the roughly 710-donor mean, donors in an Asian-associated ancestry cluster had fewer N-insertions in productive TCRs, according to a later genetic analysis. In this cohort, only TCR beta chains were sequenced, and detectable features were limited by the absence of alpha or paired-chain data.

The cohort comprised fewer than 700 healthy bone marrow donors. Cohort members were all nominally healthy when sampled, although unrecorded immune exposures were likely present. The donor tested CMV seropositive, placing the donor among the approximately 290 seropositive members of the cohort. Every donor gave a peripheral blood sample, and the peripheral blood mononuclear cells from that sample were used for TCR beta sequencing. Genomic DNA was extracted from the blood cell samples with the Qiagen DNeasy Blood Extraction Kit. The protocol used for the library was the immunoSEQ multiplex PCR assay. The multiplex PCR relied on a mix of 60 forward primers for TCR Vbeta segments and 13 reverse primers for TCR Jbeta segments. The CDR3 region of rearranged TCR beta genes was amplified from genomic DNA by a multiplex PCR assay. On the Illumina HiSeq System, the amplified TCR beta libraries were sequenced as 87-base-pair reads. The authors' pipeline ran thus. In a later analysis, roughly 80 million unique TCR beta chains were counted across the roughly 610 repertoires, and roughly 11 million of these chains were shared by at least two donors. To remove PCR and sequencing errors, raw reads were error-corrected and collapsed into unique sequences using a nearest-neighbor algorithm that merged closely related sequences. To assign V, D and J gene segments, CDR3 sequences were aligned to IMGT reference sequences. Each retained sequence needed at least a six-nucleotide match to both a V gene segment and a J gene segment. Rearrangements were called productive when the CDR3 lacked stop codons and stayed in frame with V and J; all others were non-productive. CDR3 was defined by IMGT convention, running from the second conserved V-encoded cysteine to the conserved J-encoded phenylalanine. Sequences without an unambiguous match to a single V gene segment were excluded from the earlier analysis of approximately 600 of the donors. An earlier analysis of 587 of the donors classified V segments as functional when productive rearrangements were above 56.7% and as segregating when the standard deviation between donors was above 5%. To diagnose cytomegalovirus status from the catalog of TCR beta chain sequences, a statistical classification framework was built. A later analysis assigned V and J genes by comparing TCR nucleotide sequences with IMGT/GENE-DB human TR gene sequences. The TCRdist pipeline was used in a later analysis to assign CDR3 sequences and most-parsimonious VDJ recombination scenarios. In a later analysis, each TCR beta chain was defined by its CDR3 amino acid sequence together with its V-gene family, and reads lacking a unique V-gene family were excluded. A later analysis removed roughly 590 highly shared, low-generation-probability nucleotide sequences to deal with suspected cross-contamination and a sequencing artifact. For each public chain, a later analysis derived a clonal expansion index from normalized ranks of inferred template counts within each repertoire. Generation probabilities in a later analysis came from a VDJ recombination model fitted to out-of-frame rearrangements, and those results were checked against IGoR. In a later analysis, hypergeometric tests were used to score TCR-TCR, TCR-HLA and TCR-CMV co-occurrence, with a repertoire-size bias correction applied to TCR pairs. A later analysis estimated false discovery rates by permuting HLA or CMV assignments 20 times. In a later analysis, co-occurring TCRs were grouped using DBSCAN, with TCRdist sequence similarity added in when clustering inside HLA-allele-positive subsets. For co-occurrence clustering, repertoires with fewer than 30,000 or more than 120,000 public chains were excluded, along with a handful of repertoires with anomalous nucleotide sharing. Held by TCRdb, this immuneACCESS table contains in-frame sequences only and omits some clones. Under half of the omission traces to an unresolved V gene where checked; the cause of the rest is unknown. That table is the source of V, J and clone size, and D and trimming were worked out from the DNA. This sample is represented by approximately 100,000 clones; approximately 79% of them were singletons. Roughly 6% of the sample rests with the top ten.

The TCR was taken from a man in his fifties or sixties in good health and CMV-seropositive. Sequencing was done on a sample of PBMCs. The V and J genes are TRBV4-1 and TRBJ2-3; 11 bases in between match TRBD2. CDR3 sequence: CASSASGGLSTDTQYF. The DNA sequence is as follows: TGCGCCAGCAGCGCTAGCGGGGGGCTTAGCACAGATACGCAGTATTTT.